The T cell receptor (beta chain) under discussion was sequenced for a study of cytomegalovirus exposure and HLA in healthy donors. General observations from the study: The classifier reportedly diagnosed cytomegalovirus status with high specificity and sensitivity. The study put 150 or so TCR beta chains on its list as cytomegalovirus-associated.

As concerns this clone: The antigen remains undetermined.

Sampled while nominally healthy, donors likely had unrecorded immune exposures. Use of 60 Vbeta and 13 Jbeta primers characterized the PCR. As originally analysed: The authors later counted roughly 77 million unique TCR beta chains, 9 million to 14 million of them shared. Clones were read by immunoSEQ multiplex PCR, and TCRdb kept only the in-frame ones, dropping some. V, J and clone size were drawn from that table, and D and trimming were deduced from the DNA. Found here are fewer than 40,000 clones, about 60% of them singletons; the top ten hold about 21%. CDR3 length: 15 amino acids. Trimming took 4 bases from V and 0 from J; bases not matched to a gene: 2. CDR1 SNHLY and CDR2 FYNNEI come from the germline V gene.

Input material: PBMCs. This receptor was obtained from a man aged 50 to 59 in good health and CMV-seropositive. The rearrangement uses TRBV2 and TRBJ2-1, with 8 bases that match TRBD1. CDR3 loop: CASSVGQGSYNEQFF. CDR3 bases: TGTGCCAGCAGTGTTGGACAGGGCTCCTACAATGAGCAGTTCTTC.